Included here is one T cell receptor beta chain sequence, with context. The germline V gene encodes CDR1 MDHEN and CDR2 SYDVKM. The CDR3 extends over 13 amino acids. After removal of 7 bases from V and 8 bases from J, the junction contained 8 bases not matched to a gene. These data originate in a study of T cell changes during pregnancy in multiple sclerosis. The assay was immunoSEQ multiplex PCR, and TCRdb's table has in-frame clones only and misses some. The table lists around 80,000 clones, over 80% of them singletons. The rearrangement links TRBV28 to TRBJ2-1; 7 nucleotides align to TRBD1. This TCR came from a female donor with multiple sclerosis, enrolled in a pregnancy study. This sample comprised peripheral blood, obtained before pregnancy. For the CDR3, the DNA is TGTGCCAGCATCAAGACAGGGCACGATGAGCAGTTCTTC. Amino acids: CASIKTGHDEQFF.